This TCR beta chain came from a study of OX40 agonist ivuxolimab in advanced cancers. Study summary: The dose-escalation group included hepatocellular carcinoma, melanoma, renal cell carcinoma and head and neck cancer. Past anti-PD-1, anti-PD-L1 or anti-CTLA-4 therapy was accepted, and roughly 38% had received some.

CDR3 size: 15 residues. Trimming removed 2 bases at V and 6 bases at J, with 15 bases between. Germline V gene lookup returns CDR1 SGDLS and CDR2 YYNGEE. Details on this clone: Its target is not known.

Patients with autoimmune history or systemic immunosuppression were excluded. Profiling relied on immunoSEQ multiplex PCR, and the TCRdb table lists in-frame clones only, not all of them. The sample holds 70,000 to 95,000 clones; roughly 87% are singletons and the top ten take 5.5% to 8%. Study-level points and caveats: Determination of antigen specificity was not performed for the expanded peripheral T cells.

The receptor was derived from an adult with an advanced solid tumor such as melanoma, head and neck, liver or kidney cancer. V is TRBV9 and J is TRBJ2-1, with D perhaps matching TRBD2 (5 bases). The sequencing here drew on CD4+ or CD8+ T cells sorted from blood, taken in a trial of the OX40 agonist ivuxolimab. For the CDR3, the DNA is TGTGCCAGCAGCGTCCGAGCGGCCTCGAGCAATGAGCAGTTCTTC. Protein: CASSVRAASSNEQFF.